These 8 T cell receptor beta chains originate from one sample sequenced in a study of patients and donors after allogeneic stem cell transplantation. TCRdb re-analysed the RT-PCR reads in MiXCR, keeping a single row per CDR3 protein. Counted here are some 160,000 distinct CDR3 sequences, about 24% occurring once; the ten biggest clones make up about 24%. Sequenced input: blood, either unsorted or a sorted T cell fraction (not recorded which). These receptor sequences come from a human donor who was either an allogeneic HSCT recipient or a stem cell or donor lymphocyte infusion donor (not recorded which). It is not recorded whose cells these are; they may come from a transplant donor.

There are a few counts of this clonotype. CDR3 in DNA: TGTGCCTGGAGTTTTGCCGGGGAGCTGTTTTTT. Translating gives CAWSFAGELFF. V usage is TRBV30 and J usage is TRBJ2-2; no definite D call. Trimming took off 2 bases at V and 6 bases at J, with 4 bases between the two ends. CDR1 and CDR2 (germline): GTSNPN, SVGIG (reference sequence). This CDR3 has 11 amino acids.

The table lists this clonotype with a few counts. This chain's CDR3 is CASSERSEAFF. The CDR3 DNA follows: TGTGCCAGCAGCGAGAGGTCTGAAGCTTTCTTT. The chain couples TRBV7-4 to TRBJ1-1, with D unresolved. The CDR3 has 11 amino acids. Trimming pared 5 bases from V and 6 bases from J, leaving 7 bases between. The germline gives CDR1 SGHVT, CDR2 SQSDAQ.

The sample holds many counts of this clonotype. The gene calls are TRBV20-1 and TRBJ1-1, with D hard to call. Germline CDR1 is DFQATT and CDR2 is SNEGSKA (reference sequence). V was clipped by 4 bases and J by 4 bases, with 4 bases between them. CDR3 length: 10 amino acids. The CDR3 region is CSATPTEAFF. CDR3 nucleotides: TGCAGTGCTACGCCCACTGAAGCTTTCTTT.

At least ten counts were recorded for this clonotype. The gene calls are TRBV5-1 and TRBJ1-6, with no clear D. The CDR3 consists of 14 residues. Germline CDR1 and CDR2: SGHRS and YFSETQ. The V end was cut by 6 bases, the J end by 7 bases, with 14 bases between. The CDR3: CASKQGRGNSPLHF. The DNA of the CDR3 is TGCGCCAGCAAACAAGGGAGAGGGAATTCACCCCTCCACTTT.

The V and J genes are TRBV20-1 and TRBJ2-3; 7 bases match TRBD2. The ends lost 0 bases at V and 0 bases at J; junction bases unmatched: 12. Per germline, CDR1 DFQATT and CDR2 SNEGSKA (reference sequence). The CDR3 loop spans 18 amino acids. CDR3 sequence: CSARDPVWASGSTDTQYF. The CDR3, as DNA: TGCAGTGCTAGAGATCCGGTGTGGGCTAGCGGCAGCACAGATACGCAGTATTTT.

The rearrangement links TRBV4-3 to TRBJ2-1, with D unclear. The CDR3 is 13 residues long. Per germline, CDR1 LGHNA and CDR2 YSLEER. Trimming left V 0 bases short and J 5 bases short, with 5 bases between. This chain's CDR3 is CASSQDRDNEQFF. DNA of the CDR3: TGCGCCAGCAGCCAAGATAGGGACAATGAGCAGTTCTTC.

This sequence joins TRBV9 and TRBJ1-1; D is possibly TRBD1 (5 bases). The V and J ends lost 7 bases and 1 base respectively, with 14 bases between them. This CDR3 region has 14 residues. Germline V gene data show CDR1 as SGDLS and CDR2 as YYNGEE. As DNA, the CDR3 is TGTGCCAGCGGGGCATACTCTACGAACACTGAAGCTTTCTTT. Amino acid sequence: CASGAYSTNTEAFF.

This clonotype has a handful of counts. The gene calls are TRBV29-1 and TRBJ1-2, with D unclear. Trimming removed 5 bases at V and 6 bases at J, with 10 bases between. The CDR3 has 11 residues. The germline V gene has CDR1 SQVTM and CDR2 ANQGSEA. The CDR3, as DNA: TGCAGCGTTCGTGAGGCGGATGGCTACACCTTC. Protein sequence: CSVREADGYTF.